The TCR beta chain under discussion was sequenced for a study of blood T cell repertoires in COVID-19. About the research overall: Material from acute and convalescent COVID-19 was sourced from the United States, Italy and Spain.

In the authors' methods: For nucleated cells, counts were estimated from reference gene primer amplification. This table comes from immunoSEQ multiplex PCR, and its TCRdb copy is limited to in-frame clones, with some not included. V, J and clone size were drawn from that table, and D and trimming were deduced from the DNA. The sample contains about 330,000 clones, 70% to 90% of which appear only once. V dropped 1 base and J dropped 2 bases, with 8 bases sitting between them. The CDR3 contains 15 residues. The V gene's germline CDR1 is MNHEY and CDR2 SVGAGI. The gene calls are TRBV6-5 and TRBJ1-4; D may be TRBD1 (6 bases). The sample consisted of PBMCs or T cells enriched from blood (not recorded which). This receptor was taken from a woman aged 25 to 39 who had recovered from COVID-19. CDR3 nucleotides: TGTGCCAGCAGTTACTTAGGGGGTACTAATGAAAAACTGTTTTTT. Its protein product is CASSYLGGTNEKLFF.